The source of this T cell receptor (beta chain) is a study of blood T cell repertoires in COVID-19. About the study: Acute-phase and convalescent COVID-19 samples originated in the United States, Italy and Spain.

Germline CDR1 and CDR2: SGHVS and FNYEAQ. This CDR3 region has 16 residues. Trimming removed 3 bases from V and 0 bases from J; junction bases left unmatched: 3. As handled by the study authors: Reference gene primers were amplified, and this amplification served to estimate nucleated cell counts. Only in-frame clones appear in the TCRdb table, and some are missing; sequencing was by immunoSEQ multiplex PCR. V, J and clone size are taken as reported in that table, and D and trimming were inferred from the DNA itself. The table records around 97,000 clones, roughly 85% of them present only once. Specimen: peripheral blood. This chain joins TRBV7-6 and TRBJ1-4; 8 nucleotides line up with TRBD1. The TCR originated in a man between 45 and 60 years old in a cohort sampled during active COVID-19. In DNA form, the CDR3 reads TGTGCCAGCAGCTTGGAGACAGGGGCAACTAATGAAAAACTGTTTTTT. Amino acids: CASSLETGATNEKLFF. The full variable domain, in which reference TRBV7-6 and TRBJ1-4 provide the parts outside the CDR3, is GAGVSQSPRYKVTKRGQDVALRCDPISGHVSLYWYRQALGQGPEFLTYFNYEAQQDKSGLPNDRFSAERPEGSISTLTIQRTEQRDSAMYRCASSLETGATNEKLFFGSGTQLSVL.